Detailed here is one TCR beta chain. The V gene's germline CDR1 is LGHNA and CDR2 YSLEER. The V end was cut by 1 base, the J end by 7 bases, with 11 bases between. The CDR3 extends over 15 amino acids. This sample is part of a study of technical replicates of blood from a handful of donors. Sequencing used immunoSEQ multiplex PCR; TCRdb keeps in-frame clones, though not all of them. The table has 65,000 to 75,000 clones, approximately 86% seen once. Sequenced sample: PBMCs. The TCR sequence derives from a human donor in good health. Some clones in this sample may be carry-over from other donors' samples. This chain connects TRBV4-3 to TRBJ1-6, with D possibly TRBD1 on 5 matching bases. CDR3 DNA: TGCGCCAGCAGCCAAGTTAGGGAGGGGAATTCACCCCTCCACTTT. Residues: CASSQVREGNSPLHF.